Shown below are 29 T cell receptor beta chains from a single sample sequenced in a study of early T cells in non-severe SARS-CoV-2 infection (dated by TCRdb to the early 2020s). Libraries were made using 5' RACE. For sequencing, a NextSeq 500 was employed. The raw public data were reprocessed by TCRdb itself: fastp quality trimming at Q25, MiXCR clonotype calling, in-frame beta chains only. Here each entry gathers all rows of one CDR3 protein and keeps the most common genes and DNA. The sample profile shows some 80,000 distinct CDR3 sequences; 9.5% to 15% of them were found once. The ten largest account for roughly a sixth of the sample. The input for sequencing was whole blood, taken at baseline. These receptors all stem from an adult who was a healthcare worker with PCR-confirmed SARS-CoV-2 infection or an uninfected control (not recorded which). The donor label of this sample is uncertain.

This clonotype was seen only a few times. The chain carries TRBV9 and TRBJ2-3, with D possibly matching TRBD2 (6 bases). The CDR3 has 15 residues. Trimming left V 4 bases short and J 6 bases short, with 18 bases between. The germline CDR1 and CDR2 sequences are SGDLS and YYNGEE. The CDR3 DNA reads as TGTGCCAGCAGCCACCCTAGCGAGGCCCCTGATACGCAGTATTTT. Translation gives CASSHPSEAPDTQYF.

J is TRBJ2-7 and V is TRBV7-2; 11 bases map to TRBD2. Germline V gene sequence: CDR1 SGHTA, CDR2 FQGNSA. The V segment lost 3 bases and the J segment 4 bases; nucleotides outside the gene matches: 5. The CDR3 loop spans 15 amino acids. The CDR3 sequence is CASSLGLAAVYEQYF. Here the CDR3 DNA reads TGTGCCAGCAGCTTGGGACTAGCGGCGGTTTACGAGCAGTACTTC. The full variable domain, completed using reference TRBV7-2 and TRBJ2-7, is GAGVSQSPSNKVTEKGKDVELRCDPISGHTALYWYRQSLGQGLEFLIYFQGNSAPDKSGLPSDRFSAERTGGSVSTLTIQRTQQEDSAVYLCASSLGLAAVYEQYFGPGTRLTVT.

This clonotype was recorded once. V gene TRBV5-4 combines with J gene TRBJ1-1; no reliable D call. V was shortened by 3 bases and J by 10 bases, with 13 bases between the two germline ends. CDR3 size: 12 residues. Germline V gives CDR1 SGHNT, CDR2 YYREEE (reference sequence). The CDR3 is CASSYKRTGAFF. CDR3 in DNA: TGTGCCAGCAGCTATAAAAGGACCGGAGCTTTCTTT.

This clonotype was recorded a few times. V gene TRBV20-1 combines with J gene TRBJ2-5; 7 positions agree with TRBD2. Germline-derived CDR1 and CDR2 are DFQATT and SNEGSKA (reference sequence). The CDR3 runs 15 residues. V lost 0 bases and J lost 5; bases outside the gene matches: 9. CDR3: CSARDGSSGHETQYF. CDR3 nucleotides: TGCAGTGCTAGAGACGGTTCTAGCGGCCACGAGACCCAGTACTTC.

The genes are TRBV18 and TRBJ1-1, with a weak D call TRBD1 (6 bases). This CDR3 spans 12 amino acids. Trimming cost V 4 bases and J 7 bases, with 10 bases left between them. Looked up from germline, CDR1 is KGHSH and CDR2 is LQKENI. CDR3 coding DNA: TGTGCCAGCTCACTGGACAGTTATGAAGCTTTCTTT. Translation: CASSLDSYEAFF.

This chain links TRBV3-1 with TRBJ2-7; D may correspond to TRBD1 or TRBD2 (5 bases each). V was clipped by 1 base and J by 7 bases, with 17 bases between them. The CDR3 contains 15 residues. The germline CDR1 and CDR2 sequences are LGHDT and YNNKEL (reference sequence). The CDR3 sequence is CASSQGGTFAGEQYF. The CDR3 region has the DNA TGTGCCAGCAGCCAAGGGGGGACCTTTGCAGGGGAGCAGTACTTC.

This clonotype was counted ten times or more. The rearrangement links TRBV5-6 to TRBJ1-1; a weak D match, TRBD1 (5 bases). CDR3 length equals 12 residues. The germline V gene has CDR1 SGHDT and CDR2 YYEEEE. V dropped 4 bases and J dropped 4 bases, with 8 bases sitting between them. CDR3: CASSARVTEAFF. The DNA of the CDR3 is TGTGCCAGCAGCGCCAGGGTCACTGAAGCTTTCTTT.

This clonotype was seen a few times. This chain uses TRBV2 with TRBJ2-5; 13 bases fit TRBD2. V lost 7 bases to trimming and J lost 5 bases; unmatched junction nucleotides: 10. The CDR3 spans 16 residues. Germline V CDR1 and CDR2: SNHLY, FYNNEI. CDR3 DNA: TGTGCCAGCACCCGGACTAGCGGGAGTTGGGGGGAGACCCAGTACTTC. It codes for CASTRTSGSWGETQYF.

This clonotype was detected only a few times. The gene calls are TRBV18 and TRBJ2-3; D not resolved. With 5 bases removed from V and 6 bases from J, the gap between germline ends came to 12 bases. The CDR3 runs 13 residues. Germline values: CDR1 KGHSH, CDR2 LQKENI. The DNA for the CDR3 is TGTGCCAGCTCAGAAAGTTCCGGGGATACGCAGTATTTT. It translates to CASSESSGDTQYF.

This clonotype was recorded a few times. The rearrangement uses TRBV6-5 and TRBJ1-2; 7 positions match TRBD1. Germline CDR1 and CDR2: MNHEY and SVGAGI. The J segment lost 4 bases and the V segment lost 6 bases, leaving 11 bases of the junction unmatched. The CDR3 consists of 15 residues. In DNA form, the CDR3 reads TGTGCCAGCAGCCAATTTCCAGGGGGGAGCTATGGCTACACCTTC. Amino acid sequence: CASSQFPGGSYGYTF.

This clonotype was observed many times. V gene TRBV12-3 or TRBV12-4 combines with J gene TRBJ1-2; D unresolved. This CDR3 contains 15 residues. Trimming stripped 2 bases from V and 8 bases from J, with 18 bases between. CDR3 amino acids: CASSLPTLEERGYTF. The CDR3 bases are TGTGCCAGCAGTTTACCGACACTCGAGGAGAGGGGCTACACCTTC.

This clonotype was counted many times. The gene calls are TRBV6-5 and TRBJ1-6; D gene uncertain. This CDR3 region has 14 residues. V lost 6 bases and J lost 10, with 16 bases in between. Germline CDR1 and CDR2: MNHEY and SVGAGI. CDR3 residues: CASRPWLMQSPLHF. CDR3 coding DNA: TGTGCCAGCAGACCCTGGCTTATGCAATCACCCCTCCACTTT.

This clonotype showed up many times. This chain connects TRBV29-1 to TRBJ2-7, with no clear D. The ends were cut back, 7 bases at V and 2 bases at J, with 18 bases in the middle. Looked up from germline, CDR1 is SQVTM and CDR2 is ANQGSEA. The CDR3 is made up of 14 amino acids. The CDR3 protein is CSAVDERWAYEQYF. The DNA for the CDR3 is TGCAGCGCCGTGGATGAAAGGTGGGCCTACGAGCAGTACTTC.

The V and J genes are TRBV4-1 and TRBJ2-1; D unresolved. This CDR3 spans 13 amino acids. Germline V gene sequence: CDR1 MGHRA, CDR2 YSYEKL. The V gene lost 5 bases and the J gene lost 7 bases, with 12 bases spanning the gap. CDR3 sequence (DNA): TGCGCCAGCAGCATTTATCAGGCGAATGAGCAGTTCTTC. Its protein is CASSIYQANEQFF.

CDR3 sequence reads: CASSLERTGADTQYF. The CDR3 DNA reads TGCGCCAGCAGCTTGGAGAGGACAGGCGCAGATACGCAGTATTTT. The chain has TRBV5-1 and TRBJ2-3; 7 bases match TRBD1. V shed 0 bases, J shed 4 bases, and the junction held 5 bases outside the gene matches. The germline gives CDR1 SGHRS, CDR2 YFSETQ. This CDR3 has 15 residues.

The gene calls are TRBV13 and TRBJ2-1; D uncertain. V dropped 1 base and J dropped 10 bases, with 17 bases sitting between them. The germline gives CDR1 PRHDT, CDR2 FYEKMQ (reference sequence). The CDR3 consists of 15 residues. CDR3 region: CASSLEATLPYEQFF. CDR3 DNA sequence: TGTGCCAGCAGCTTAGAAGCCACCCTGCCCTACGAGCAGTTCTTC.

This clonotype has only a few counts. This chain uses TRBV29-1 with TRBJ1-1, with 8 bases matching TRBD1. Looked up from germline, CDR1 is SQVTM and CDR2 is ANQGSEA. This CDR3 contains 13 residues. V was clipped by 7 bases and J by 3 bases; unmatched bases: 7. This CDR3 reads CSAGQGGDTEAFF. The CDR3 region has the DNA TGCAGCGCTGGACAGGGAGGGGACACTGAAGCTTTCTTT. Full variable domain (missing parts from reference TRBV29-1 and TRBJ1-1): SAVISQKPSRDICQRGTSLTIQCQVDSQVTMMFWYRQQPGQSLTLIATANQGSEATYESGFVIDKFPISRPNLTFSTLTVSNMSPEDSSIYLCSAGQGGDTEAFFGQGTRLTVV.

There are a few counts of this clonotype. The CDR3 nucleotides read TGTGCCAGCAGCCCGAACAGGGGTTACCTTGGCACTGAAGCTTTCTTT. It translates to CASSPNRGYLGTEAFF. The V gene is TRBV5-6, the J gene TRBJ1-1; 7 nucleotides line up with TRBD1. Germline V gene lookup returns CDR1 SGHDT and CDR2 YYEEEE. Trimming at V came to 4 bases and at J to 4 bases, leaving 13 bases not matched to a gene. The CDR3 has 16 amino acids.

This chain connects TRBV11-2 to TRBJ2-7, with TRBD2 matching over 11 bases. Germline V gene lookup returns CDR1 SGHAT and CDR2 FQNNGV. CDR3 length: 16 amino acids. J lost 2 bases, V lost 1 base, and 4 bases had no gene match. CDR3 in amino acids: CASSLGRLAGTYEQYF. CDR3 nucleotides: TGTGCCAGCAGCTTAGGTAGACTAGCGGGGACCTACGAGCAGTACTTC.

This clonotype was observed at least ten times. In DNA form, the CDR3 reads TGTGCCAGCAGTTTACTGGGGGTCGAGACCCAGTACTTC. Its protein is CASSLLGVETQYF. This rearrangement joins TRBV12-3 or TRBV12-4 to TRBJ2-5; D may match TRBD1 or TRBD2 (5 bases each). V was trimmed by 2 bases and J by 5 bases, leaving 9 bases between them. The CDR3 is 13 amino acids.

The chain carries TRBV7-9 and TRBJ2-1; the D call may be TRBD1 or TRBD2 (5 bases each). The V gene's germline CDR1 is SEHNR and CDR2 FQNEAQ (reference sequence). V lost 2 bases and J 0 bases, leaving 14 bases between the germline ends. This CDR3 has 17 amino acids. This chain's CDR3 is CASSLQPGPSSYNEQFF. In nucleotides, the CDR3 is TGTGCCAGCAGCTTACAGCCGGGGCCAAGCTCCTACAATGAGCAGTTCTTC.

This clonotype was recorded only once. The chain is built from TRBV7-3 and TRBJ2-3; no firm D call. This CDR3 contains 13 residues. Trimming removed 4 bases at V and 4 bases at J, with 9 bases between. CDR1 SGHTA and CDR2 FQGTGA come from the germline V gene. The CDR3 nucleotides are TGTGCCAGCAGCTCTCCGGCCTCAGATACGCAGTATTTT. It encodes CASSSPASDTQYF. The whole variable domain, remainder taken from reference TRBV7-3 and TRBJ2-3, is GAGVSQTPSNKVTEKGKYVELRCDPISGHTALYWYRQSLGQGPEFLIYFQGTGAADDSGLPNDRFFAVRPEGSVSTLKIQRTERGDSAVYLCASSSPASDTQYFGPGTRLTVL.

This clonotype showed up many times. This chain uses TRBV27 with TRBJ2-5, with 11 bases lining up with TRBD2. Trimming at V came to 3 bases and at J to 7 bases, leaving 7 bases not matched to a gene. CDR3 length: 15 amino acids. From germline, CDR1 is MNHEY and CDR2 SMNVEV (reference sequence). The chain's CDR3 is CASSFRSGGVGTQYF. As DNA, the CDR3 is TGTGCCAGCAGTTTTCGTAGCGGGGGGGTAGGGACCCAGTACTTC.

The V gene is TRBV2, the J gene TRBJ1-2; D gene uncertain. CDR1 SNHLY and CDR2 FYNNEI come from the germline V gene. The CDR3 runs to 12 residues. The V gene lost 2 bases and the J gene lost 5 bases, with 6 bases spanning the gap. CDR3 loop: CASSELEYGYTF. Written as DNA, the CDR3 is TGTGCCAGCAGTGAATTAGAGTATGGCTACACCTTC.

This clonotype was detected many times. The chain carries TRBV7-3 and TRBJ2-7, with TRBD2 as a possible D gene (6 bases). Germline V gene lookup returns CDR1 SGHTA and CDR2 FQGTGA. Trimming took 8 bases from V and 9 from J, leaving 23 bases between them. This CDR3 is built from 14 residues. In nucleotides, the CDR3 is TGTGCCAGCTCTGAGCCGGGGGACCTCTGGGGGCAGTACTTC. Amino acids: CASSEPGDLWGQYF.

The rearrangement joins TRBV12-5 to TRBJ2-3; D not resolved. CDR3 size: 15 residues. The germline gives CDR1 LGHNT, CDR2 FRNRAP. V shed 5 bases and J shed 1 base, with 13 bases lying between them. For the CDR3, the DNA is TGTGCTAGTGGTGTGAGCCCCACGGGCACAGATACGCAGTATTTT. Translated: CASGVSPTGTDTQYF.

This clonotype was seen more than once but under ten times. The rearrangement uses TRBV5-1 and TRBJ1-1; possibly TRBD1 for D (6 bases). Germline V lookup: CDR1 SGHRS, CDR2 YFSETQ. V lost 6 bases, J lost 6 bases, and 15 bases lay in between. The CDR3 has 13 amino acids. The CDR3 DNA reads TGCGCCAGCAACAACCCTCGGACAGCTGAAGCTTTCTTT. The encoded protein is CASNNPRTAEAFF.

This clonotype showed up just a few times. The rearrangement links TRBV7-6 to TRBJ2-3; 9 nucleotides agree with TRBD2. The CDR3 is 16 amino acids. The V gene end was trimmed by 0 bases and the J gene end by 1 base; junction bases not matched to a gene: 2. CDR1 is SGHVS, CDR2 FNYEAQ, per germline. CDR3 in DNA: TGTGCCAGCAGCTTAGCGGAGCGGGGGGGCACAGATACGCAGTATTTT. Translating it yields CASSLAERGGTDTQYF.

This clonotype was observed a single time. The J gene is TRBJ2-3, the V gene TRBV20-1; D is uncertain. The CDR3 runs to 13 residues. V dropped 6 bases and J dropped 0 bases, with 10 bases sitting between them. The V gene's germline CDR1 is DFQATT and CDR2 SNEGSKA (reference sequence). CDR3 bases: TGCAGTGCCCGGTCGGTTAGCACAGATACGCAGTATTTT. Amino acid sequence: CSARSVSTDTQYF.